These 26 T cell receptor beta chains share one sample of origin, sequenced in a study of graft-versus-host responses after intestinal transplantation. For these TCRs, the target antigens are not known. The data were produced by immunoSEQ multiplex PCR, yet TCRdb's version contains in-frame clones alone and is incomplete. The sample contains roughly 81,000 clones, 80% to 85% of which appear only once. Source: unstimulated CD4+ T cells sorted from spleen or lymph node cells, taken before intestinal transplant. The receptor set was obtained from a human donor who received an intestinal transplant.

The V call is TRBV7-9, the J call TRBJ2-1; TRBD1 agrees at 9 bases. This CDR3 spans 18 amino acids. The junction had 12 bases not matched to a gene; V was cut back by 6 bases and J by 0 bases. Germline V gene data show CDR1 as SEHNR and CDR2 as FQNEAQ (reference sequence). CDR3 sequence reads: CASRNRDRVGSSYNEQFF. The CDR3 DNA reads TGTGCCAGCAGGAATAGGGACAGGGTGGGCAGCTCCTACAATGAGCAGTTCTTC.

The J gene is TRBJ1-2, the V gene TRBV27; D perhaps matches TRBD1 (6 bases). V was trimmed by 4 bases and J by 5 bases, leaving 14 bases between them. The CDR3 loop spans 14 amino acids. Germline assignment: CDR1 MNHEY and CDR2 SMNVEV (reference sequence). In nucleotides, the CDR3 is TGTGCCAGCAGTTCCTCCAGGGGAGAGTATGGCTACACCTTC. Translating it yields CASSSSRGEYGYTF.

This clone has only a few counts. This chain links TRBV4-2 with TRBJ2-7; TRBD2 matches at 8 bases. Germline V gives CDR1 LGHNA, CDR2 YNFKEQ. With V trimmed by 2 bases and J by 6 bases, 12 bases remained unmatched. The CDR3 sequence is 16 residues long. The CDR3 sequence is CASSQSGGAVPFEQYF. In nucleotides, the CDR3 is TGTGCCAGCAGCCAATCCGGGGGGGCGGTTCCCTTCGAGCAGTACTTC.

This rearrangement joins TRBV5-1 to TRBJ2-7; 9 bases line up with TRBD1. The germline gives CDR1 SGHRS, CDR2 YFSETQ. Trimming cost V 5 bases and J 1 base; bases outside gene matches: 7. The CDR3 extends over 15 amino acids. DNA for the CDR3: TGCGCCAGCAGTCGACAGGGGGGTGATTCCTACGAGCAGTACTTC. Translating it yields CASSRQGGDSYEQYF.

The chain joins TRBV6-6 to TRBJ1-5; perhaps TRBD1 as D (5 bases). Trimming shortened V by 2 bases and J by 4 bases, and 9 bases separated the two germline ends. Per the germline V gene, CDR1 is MNHNY and CDR2 is SVGAGI (reference sequence). There are 14 residues in the CDR3. The CDR3 sequence: CASSYGQGNQPQHF. The CDR3 DNA follows: TGTGCCAGCAGTTACGGGCAGGGAAATCAGCCCCAGCATTTT.

The chain has TRBV7-9 and TRBJ1-2, with TRBD1 matching 10 bases. The length of the CDR3 is 14 residues. Trimming removed 5 bases from V and 8 bases from J; junction bases left unmatched: 8. The germline V gene encodes CDR1 SEHNR and CDR2 FQNEAQ (reference sequence). As DNA, the CDR3 is TGTGCCAGCAGCGTCCCGGGACAGGGGCGAGGCTACACCTTC. It translates to CASSVPGQGRGYTF.

This clone was observed a few times. V is TRBV4-2 and J is TRBJ1-4; 11 positions match TRBD1. V lost 4 bases, J lost 7 bases, and 5 bases stayed unmatched. The CDR3 runs 15 residues. Germline CDR1 LGHNA, CDR2 YNFKEQ. The DNA for the CDR3 is TGTGCCAGCAGCCTTTCCGGGACAGGGGGTGAAAAACTGTTTTTT. This translates into CASSLSGTGGEKLFF.

This sequence joins TRBV29-1 and TRBJ2-1; 8 bases align to TRBD2. Germline V gives CDR1 SQVTM, CDR2 ANQGSEA. Unmatched junction bases numbered 6, after V lost 3 bases and J lost 2 bases. CDR3 size: 15 residues. The CDR3 sequence: CSVDGSGIPYNEQFF. For the CDR3, the DNA is TGCAGCGTTGATGGTAGCGGGATACCCTACAATGAGCAGTTCTTC.

V usage is TRBV18 and J usage is TRBJ1-3; D might be TRBD1 (5 bases). Germline V lookup: CDR1 KGHSH, CDR2 LQKENI. Deletions cut 6 bases from V and 0 bases from J, with 15 bases between. This CDR3 spans 16 amino acids. CDR3 coding DNA: TGTGCCAGCTCGCCATCCGGCGGACACTCTGGAAACACCATATATTTT. Amino acid sequence: CASSPSGGHSGNTIYF.

CDR3 nucleotide sequence: TGCAGCGCGGCGCGGGGCAATCAAGAGACCCAGTACTTC. Its translation: CSAARGNQETQYF. The V and J genes are TRBV29-1 and TRBJ2-5; D perhaps matches TRBD2 (6 bases). The germline CDR1 and CDR2 sequences are SQVTM and ANQGSEA. Trimming removed 7 bases at V and 2 bases at J, with 14 bases between. CDR3 length: 13 residues.

This clone was detected only a few times. The chain couples TRBV28 to TRBJ2-1; TRBD2 matches at 9 bases. The CDR3 runs 13 residues. Germline V lookup: CDR1 MDHEN, CDR2 SYDVKM. V lost 7 bases and J lost 12; bases outside the gene matches: 10. CDR3 amino acids: CASTGGRATGQFF. The CDR3 region has the DNA TGTGCCAGCACCGGCGGGAGGGCCACTGGGCAGTTCTTC.

The V call is TRBV6-5, the J call TRBJ2-5; D might be TRBD2 (6 bases). The CDR3 length is 13 residues. The V end lost 11 bases, the J end lost 4 bases, and 17 bases lay between the germline ends. Germline V CDR1 and CDR2: MNHEY, SVGAGI. For the CDR3, the DNA is TGTGCCCGAAGCAGGAGGGCGGGAGAGACCCAGTACTTC. Translation: CARSRRAGETQYF.

This clone was picked up one time. This chain links TRBV14 with TRBJ2-3, with D tentatively TRBD2 (6 bases). V dropped 1 base and J dropped 9 bases, with 11 bases sitting between them. The CDR3 runs 13 residues. The V gene's germline CDR1 is SGHDN and CDR2 FVKESK. The CDR3 DNA is TGTGCCAGCAGCCAAGCTAGCGCTGGGACGCAGTATTTT. It translates to CASSQASAGTQYF. Supplemented by reference TRBV14 and TRBJ2-3, the full variable domain reads EAGVTQFPSHSVIEKGQTVTLRCDPISGHDNLYWYRRVMGKEIKFLLHFVKESKQDESGMPNNRFLAERTGGTYSTLKVQPAELEDSGVYFCASSQASAGTQYFGPGTRLTVL.

The gene calls are TRBV7-2 and TRBJ2-7; D may be TRBD2 (6 bases). Germline V CDR1 and CDR2: SGHTA, FQGNSA. V was clipped by 6 bases and J by 0 bases, with 12 bases between them. This CDR3 comprises 14 residues. CDR3 bases: TGTGCCAGCAGTCACGGGGGTACCTCCTACGAGCAGTACTTC. As protein: CASSHGGTSYEQYF.

The chain employs TRBV5-1 and TRBJ1-2; D unresolved. This CDR3 contains 13 residues. Germline values: CDR1 SGHRS, CDR2 YFSETQ. V was clipped by 0 bases and J by 3 bases, with 6 bases between them. The CDR3 region has the DNA TGCGCCAGCAGCTTGGCCGCAGACTATGGCTACACCTTC. It is translated as CASSLAADYGYTF.

The CDR3 sequence is CASSFSDSSSVNEQYF. CDR3 nucleotides: TGTGCCAGCAGTTTTAGCGACTCTTCTTCAGTCAACGAGCAGTACTTC. The chain links TRBV6-5 to TRBJ2-7, with a weak D call TRBD2 (5 bases). CDR3 length: 16 residues. Germline CDR1 and CDR2: MNHEY and SVGAGI. V was clipped by 4 bases and J by 5 bases, with 21 bases between them.

This chain connects TRBV5-1 to TRBJ2-5; 15 bases are a match to TRBD2. V lost 3 bases and J lost 7; bases outside the gene matches: 10. The CDR3 length is 17 residues. Germline values: CDR1 SGHRS, CDR2 YFSETQ. The CDR3 DNA sequence: TGCGCCAGCAGCTCGGGACTAGCGGGGGGCCCCGTTGGGACCCAGTACTTC. Its translation: CASSSGLAGGPVGTQYF.

The rearrangement joins TRBV19 to TRBJ2-1; 11 bases align to TRBD2. Germline V gene data show CDR1 as LNHDA and CDR2 as SQIVND (reference sequence). Trimming took 3 bases from V and 8 from J; bases not matched to a gene: 6. The CDR3 covers 15 residues. The CDR3 loop reads CASSITGLAVHEQFF. CDR3 coding DNA: TGTGCCAGTAGTATTACGGGACTAGCGGTGCATGAGCAGTTCTTC.

The V gene is TRBV2, the J gene TRBJ2-3; 8 bases are shared with TRBD2. Trimming removed 8 bases from V and 4 bases from J; junction bases left unmatched: 8. The germline gives CDR1 SNHLY, CDR2 FYNNEI. CDR3 size: 14 residues. The CDR3: CASAFGGGADTQYF. DNA of the CDR3: TGTGCCAGCGCTTTCGGGGGGGGCGCAGATACGCAGTATTTT.

This chain uses TRBV5-1 with TRBJ2-5; 15 nucleotides agree with TRBD2. CDR3 length equals 18 residues. After removal of 3 bases from V and 7 bases from J, the junction contained 13 bases not matched to a gene. Germline assignment: CDR1 SGHRS and CDR2 YFSETQ. CDR3 nucleotides: TGCGCCAGCAGCTCCAGGAGGACTAGCGGGGGGGCCTCGGGGACCCAGTACTTC. This encodes CASSSRRTSGGASGTQYF. Drawing the rest from reference TRBV5-1 and TRBJ2-5, the complete variable domain is KAGVTQTPRYLIKTRGQQVTLSCSPISGHRSVSWYQQTPGQGLQFLFEYFSETQRNKGNFPGRFSGRQFSNSRSEMNVSTLELGDSALYLCASSSRRTSGGASGTQYFGPGTRLLVL.

The genes are TRBV5-1 and TRBJ2-3; D ambiguous. Trimming left V 3 bases short and J 0 bases short, with 5 bases between. The CDR3 length is 13 residues. Per the germline V gene, CDR1 is SGHRS and CDR2 is YFSETQ. In nucleotides, the CDR3 is TGCGCCAGCAGCTCCCTAAGCACAGATACGCAGTATTTT. This codes for CASSSLSTDTQYF.

The V and J genes are TRBV5-6 and TRBJ1-2, with 10 bases that match TRBD1. J was trimmed by 7 bases and V by 0 bases; bases with no gene match: 9. The CDR3 spans 16 residues. The germline V gene has CDR1 SGHDT and CDR2 YYEEEE. This CDR3 reads CASSLGGTGEVTGYTF. The CDR3 DNA is TGTGCCAGCAGCTTGGGGGGGACAGGGGAGGTGACTGGCTACACCTTC.

This clone came up once. This chain links TRBV6-1 with TRBJ2-2, with 7 bases fitting TRBD2. Germline V gene sequence: CDR1 MNHNS, CDR2 SASEGT. The ends lost 3 bases at V and 13 bases at J; junction bases unmatched: 17. The CDR3 is 16 amino acids. CDR3 nucleotides: TGTGCCAGCAGTGACCTTGCAACCGGGACTAAGTTTGTGCTGTTTTTT. It is translated as CASSDLATGTKFVLFF.

The gene calls are TRBV5-1 and TRBJ2-7, with a tentative D call TRBD2 (5 bases). Looked up from germline, CDR1 is SGHRS and CDR2 is YFSETQ. The CDR3 loop spans 17 amino acids. V was pared by 4 bases and J by 1 base, with 21 bases between. The DNA of the CDR3 is TGCGCCAGCAGCCTACGGCCGGGGTTTGAAAGTTCCTACGAGCAGTACTTC. This codes for CASSLRPGFESSYEQYF.

This clone was counted once. This chain joins TRBV5-1 and TRBJ2-3; 8 bases fit TRBD2. Looked up from germline, CDR1 is SGHRS and CDR2 is YFSETQ. The CDR3 loop spans 15 amino acids. The trim removed 4 bases at V and 5 bases at J, leaving 9 bases unmatched. The CDR3 sequence: CASSLNRRGVDTQYF. The CDR3, as DNA: TGCGCCAGCAGCCTCAACCGGCGGGGGGTAGATACGCAGTATTTT. The full variable domain, in which reference TRBV5-1 and TRBJ2-3 provide the parts outside the CDR3, is KAGVTQTPRYLIKTRGQQVTLSCSPISGHRSVSWYQQTPGQGLQFLFEYFSETQRNKGNFPGRFSGRQFSNSRSEMNVSTLELGDSALYLCASSLNRRGVDTQYFGPGTRLTVL.

V usage is TRBV7-3 and J usage is TRBJ2-1, with 14 bases aligning to TRBD2. CDR1 and CDR2 (germline): SGHTA, FQGTGA. The CDR3 length is 18 residues. The V gene end was trimmed by 5 bases and the J gene end by 7 bases; junction bases not matched to a gene: 13. The CDR3 DNA reads TGTGCCAGCAGCGTCCGGCCGACTAGCGGGAGGGCCCTGAATGAGCAGTTCTTC. This codes for CASSVRPTSGRALNEQFF. Looking up the rest from reference TRBV7-3 and TRBJ2-1 gives the full variable domain: GAGVSQTPSNKVTEKGKYVELRCDPISGHTALYWYRQSLGQGPEFLIYFQGTGAADDSGLPNDRFFAVRPEGSVSTLKIQRTERGDSAVYLCASSVRPTSGRALNEQFFGPGTRLTVL.